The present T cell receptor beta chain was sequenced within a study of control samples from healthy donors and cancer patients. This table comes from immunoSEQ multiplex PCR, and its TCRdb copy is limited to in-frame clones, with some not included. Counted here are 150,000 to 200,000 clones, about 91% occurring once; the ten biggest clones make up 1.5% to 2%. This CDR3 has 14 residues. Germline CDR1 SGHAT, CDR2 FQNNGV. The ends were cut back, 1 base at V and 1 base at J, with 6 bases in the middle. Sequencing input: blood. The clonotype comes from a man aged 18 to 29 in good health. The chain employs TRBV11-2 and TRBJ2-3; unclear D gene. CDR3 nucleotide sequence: TGTGCCAGCAGCTTAGGGGTGGGCACAGATACGCAGTATTTT. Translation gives CASSLGVGTDTQYF.